The clone carrying this T cell receptor (beta chain) was seen at least ten times. These data are taken from a study of shared clonotypes between healthy human individuals. Per the germline V gene, CDR1 is SGHNT and CDR2 is YYREEE (reference sequence). The CDR3 contains 15 residues. J gave up 1 base and V 5 bases, and 5 bases lay outside the gene matches. Generated by immunoSEQ multiplex PCR, the TCRdb table keeps only in-frame clones and is missing some. The profile covers nearly 1 million clones, with 76% appearing a single time and around 1.5% taken by the ten largest. This receptor was identified in a man between 18 and 35 years old in good health. The chain links TRBV5-4 to TRBJ2-5; 10 bases match TRBD2. The specimen sequenced was memory CD4+ T cells sorted from blood. Subset meaning: CD45RA-negative fraction. CDR3 protein: CASRRTSGVQETQYF. The CDR3 bases are TGTGCCAGCAGAAGGACTAGCGGAGTCCAAGAGACCCAGTACTTC.